Each of the 6 T cell receptor beta chains below was sequenced from the same sample in a study of T-cell memory formation after mild COVID-19 (dated by TCRdb to the early 2020s). Receptor libraries were prepared by 5' RACE. TCRdb shows the sequencer as Illumina NovaSeq 6000. TCRdb ran its own pipeline on the public reads, namely fastp trimming at Q25 and MiXCR clone calling, and kept in-frame beta chains. Rows are combined by CDR3 protein, so each entry shows the most common genes and DNA. A total of some 490,000 distinct CDR3 sequences appear in this sample, about 20% of them only once. The top ten constitute roughly 12% of the sample. The sample taken for sequencing was PBMCs or a T cell subset sorted from them (not recorded which). The receptors were gathered from an adult woman who had mild COVID-19 (a few samples of this study predate the infection). The sample titles of this study are shuffled in the database, so cell type and time point are left out; the donor was told from shared clones.

The V call is TRBV3-1, the J call TRBJ1-6; D gene unclear. The V end lost 0 bases, the J end lost 8 bases, and 2 bases lay between the germline ends. The CDR3 loop spans 12 amino acids. CDR1 is LGHDT and CDR2 is YNNKEL in the germline V gene (reference sequence). CDR3 residues: CASSQEYSPLHF. The CDR3, as DNA: TGTGCCAGCAGCCAAGAATATTCACCCCTCCACTTT.

This clonotype was observed a few times. The chain has TRBV4-1 and TRBJ2-7; TRBD1 is a possible D gene (6 bases). The CDR3 covers 16 residues. Per germline, CDR1 MGHRA and CDR2 YSYEKL. Deletions cut 0 bases from V and 0 bases from J, with 12 bases between. The CDR3: CASSQDGTRNSYEQYF. The DNA for the CDR3 is TGCGCCAGCAGCCAAGATGGGACACGGAACTCCTACGAGCAGTACTTC.

The chain joins TRBV7-9 to TRBJ1-2; D might be TRBD1 (5 bases). The V gene lost 1 base and the J gene lost 6 bases, with 9 bases spanning the gap. Germline V lookup: CDR1 SEHNR, CDR2 FQNEAQ (reference sequence). The CDR3 totals 13 residues. CDR3 protein: CASSLGGRDGYTF. In DNA, the CDR3 is TGTGCCAGCAGCTTAGGGGGCAGGGATGGCTACACCTTC.

The CDR3 DNA sequence: TGTGCCAGCAGTGATTGGCGGGGGGCCGGATGGACCCAGTACTTC. Residues: CASSDWRGAGWTQYF. The rearrangement joins TRBV25-1 to TRBJ2-5, with TRBD2 matching 8 bases. The CDR3 runs 15 residues. J lost 7 bases, V lost 3 bases, and 10 bases had no gene match. Per the germline V gene, CDR1 is MGHDK and CDR2 is SYGVNS.

The chain carries TRBV6-2 or TRBV6-3 and TRBJ2-1; D is unclear. The CDR3 consists of 12 residues. Trimming took 5 bases from V and 12 from J, leaving 14 bases between them. Germline V gives CDR1 MNHEY, CDR2 SVGEGT. The CDR3 loop reads CASSSFKGGQFF. The CDR3 DNA follows: TGTGCCAGCAGTAGTTTCAAAGGTGGGCAGTTCTTC.

The chain is built from TRBV11-2 and TRBJ2-3; tentatively, D is TRBD1 (5 bases). CDR3 length equals 11 residues. V lost 1 base, J lost 12 bases, and 8 bases lay in between. CDR1 and CDR2 (germline): SGHAT, FQNNGV. In DNA form, the CDR3 reads TGTGCCAGCAGCTTAGTGCAGGGTCAGTATTTT. This gives the protein CASSLVQGQYF.